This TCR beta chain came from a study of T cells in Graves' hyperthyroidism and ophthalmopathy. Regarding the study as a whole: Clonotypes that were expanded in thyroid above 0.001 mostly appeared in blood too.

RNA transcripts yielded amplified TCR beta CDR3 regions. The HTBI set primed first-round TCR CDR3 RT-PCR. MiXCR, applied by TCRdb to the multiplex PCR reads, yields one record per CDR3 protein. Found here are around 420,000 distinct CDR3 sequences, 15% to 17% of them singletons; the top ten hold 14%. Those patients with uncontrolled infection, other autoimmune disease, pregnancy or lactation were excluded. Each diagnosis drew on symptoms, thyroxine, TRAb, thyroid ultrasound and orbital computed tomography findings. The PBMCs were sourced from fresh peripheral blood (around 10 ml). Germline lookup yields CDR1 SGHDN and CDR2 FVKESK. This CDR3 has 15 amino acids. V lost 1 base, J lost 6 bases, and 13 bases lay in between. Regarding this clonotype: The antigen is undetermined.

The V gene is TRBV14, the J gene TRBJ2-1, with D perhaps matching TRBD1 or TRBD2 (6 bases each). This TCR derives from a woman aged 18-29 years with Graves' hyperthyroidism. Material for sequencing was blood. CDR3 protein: CASSQVGGFFNEQFF. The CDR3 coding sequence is TGTGCCAGCAGCCAAGTCGGGGGCTTTTTCAATGAGCAGTTCTTC. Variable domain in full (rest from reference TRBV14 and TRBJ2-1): EAGVTQFPSHSVIEKGQTVTLRCDPISGHDNLYWYRRVMGKEIKFLLHFVKESKQDESGMPNNRFLAERTGGTYSTLKVQPAELEDSGVYFCASSQVGGFFNEQFFGPGTRLTVL.